This passage covers 18 T cell receptor beta chains from one sample sequenced in a study of shared clonotypes between healthy human individuals (dated by TCRdb to 2018 to 2021). Receptor libraries were prepared by the immunoSEQ multiplex PCR assay. TCRdb stores this immuneACCESS table with in-frame sequences only. Part of the clones is absent; in the studies checked, under half of the shortfall reflects unresolved V genes, and no reason is known for the rest. This sample is represented by about 1 million clones; roughly 80% of them were singletons. 1.4% to 1.5% of the sample is taken by the ten largest. Sequencing was carried out using memory CD4+ T cells sorted from blood. Sample cell subset or site, as interpreted from the label and publication: CD45RA-negative fraction. The source of these receptors is a young man in good health.

V and J are TRBV18 and TRBJ2-4; 7 bases fit TRBD1. The V and J ends lost 2 bases and 8 bases, in that order; junction bases with no gene match: 3. CDR3 length: 13 amino acids. Per the germline V gene, CDR1 is KGHSH and CDR2 is LQKENI. DNA for the CDR3: TGTGCCAGCTCACCAAACAGGGGTGACATTCAGTACTTC. Amino acids: CASSPNRGDIQYF.

CDR3 region: CASSIFLRVRGGQGTEAFF. CDR3 nucleotide sequence: TGTGCCAGTAGTATATTCCTCCGAGTCAGGGGAGGGCAGGGCACTGAAGCTTTCTTT. The chain recombines TRBV19 with TRBJ1-1; possibly TRBD1 for D (6 bases). The CDR3 has 19 residues. V lost 2 bases and J 4 bases, leaving 26 bases between the germline ends. Germline CDR1 and CDR2: LNHDA and SQIVND (reference sequence).

The genes are TRBV10-3 and TRBJ2-5; D might be TRBD1 or TRBD2, each matching 5 bases. The germline V and J ends were trimmed by 8 bases and 5 bases, with 15 bases remaining between them. The CDR3 covers 13 residues. Germline V gene sequence: CDR1 ENHRY, CDR2 SYGVKD. In nucleotides, the CDR3 is TGTGCCATCTCGCCTAGTTGGGGGGAGACCCAGTACTTC. Translated: CAISPSWGETQYF.

The V and J genes are TRBV18 and TRBJ1-5; weak D call: TRBD1 (6 bases). V was cut by 2 bases and J by 0 bases, with 17 bases left in between. CDR1 KGHSH and CDR2 LQKENI come from the germline V gene. The CDR3 is made up of 18 amino acids. For the CDR3, the DNA is TGTGCCAGCTCACCAAGGCCAAGGGACAAGGATAGCAATCAGCCCCAGCATTTT. It encodes CASSPRPRDKDSNQPQHF.

The chain links TRBV13 to TRBJ2-7, with 13 bases matching TRBD2. V trimming: 5 bases; J trimming: 6 bases; junction bases outside the gene matches: 7. Germline CDR1 PRHDT, CDR2 FYEKMQ (reference sequence). The CDR3 covers 15 residues. The CDR3: CASSVRTSGSFEQYF. As DNA, the CDR3 is TGTGCCAGCAGCGTAAGGACTAGCGGGAGTTTCGAGCAGTACTTC.

The chain joins TRBV19 to TRBJ2-7; 7 positions agree with TRBD1. The V gene's germline CDR1 is LNHDA and CDR2 SQIVND (reference sequence). Unmatched junction bases numbered 5, after V lost 6 bases and J lost 0 bases. The CDR3 consists of 14 residues. The CDR3 DNA reads TGTGCCAGTAGCCAGACAGGGCTCTCCTACGAGCAGTACTTC. Its protein is CASSQTGLSYEQYF.

The chain recombines TRBV6-5 with TRBJ1-6; TRBD1 agrees at 8 bases. The length of the CDR3 is 15 residues. Germline V CDR1 and CDR2: MNHEY, SVGAGI. V dropped 0 bases and J dropped 10; count of bases not matched to a gene: 5. CDR3 bases: TGTGCCAGCAGTTACTCGGGCAGGGGGCAATCACCCCTCCACTTT. Translation gives CASSYSGRGQSPLHF.

This clone was detected only once. The chain links TRBV6-1 to TRBJ1-2, with D unresolved. This CDR3 has 13 residues. Trimming removed 1 base at V and 6 bases at J, with 9 bases between. The V gene's germline CDR1 is MNHNS and CDR2 SASEGT. The DNA of the CDR3 is TGTGCCAGCAGTGAAGGGGGAGGGAATGGCTACACCTTC. Translating it yields CASSEGGGNGYTF.

This rearrangement joins TRBV6-4 to TRBJ1-1; unclear D gene. The V gene's germline CDR1 is MRHNA and CDR2 SNTAGT. Trimming removed 4 bases from V and 5 bases from J, with 11 bases in between. The CDR3 is made up of 13 amino acids. The CDR3 coding sequence is TGTGCCAGCAGTGTGAATCCGGATACTGAAGCTTTCTTT. Its translation: CASSVNPDTEAFF.

The gene calls are TRBV7-2 and TRBJ2-1; the match to TRBD2 covers 13 bases. With V trimmed by 5 bases and J by 6 bases, 10 bases remained unmatched. The length of the CDR3 is 17 residues. Germline V CDR1 and CDR2: SGHTA, FQGNSA. The CDR3 DNA reads as TGTGCCAGCAGCCCGCCTAAAGGGACTAGCGGGGCCAATGAGCAGTTCTTC. Translated, it gives CASSPPKGTSGANEQFF.

Concerning this clone itself: At one of its ends the junction is not consistent with the germline gene, which may arise from a read error. J is TRBJ2-7 and V is TRBV6-8; 8 bases match TRBD1. Germline V gene data show CDR1 as MNHGY and CDR2 as SAAAGT. This CDR3 region has 11 residues. The CDR3 reads CASSEGGRGRF. CDR3 DNA: TGTGCCAGCAGTGAAGGGGGCAGGGGGCGTTTT.

This clone showed up just a few times. Additional DNA sequences in this sample encode the identical CDR3. The rearrangement uses TRBV6-1 and TRBJ1-5; D remains unclear. The V and J ends lost 4 bases and 0 bases respectively, with 7 bases between them. From germline, CDR1 is MNHNS and CDR2 SASEGT. The CDR3 is 14 residues long. CDR3 region: CASSGQNSNQPQHF. The CDR3 DNA reads TGTGCCAGCAGTGGGCAGAATAGCAATCAGCCCCAGCATTTT.

The CDR3 DNA reads as TGTGCCAGCAGACAGGGAGGTGGAAACACCATATATTTT. Residues: CASRQGGGNTIYF. The genes are TRBV5-4 and TRBJ1-3, with D perhaps matching TRBD1 (6 bases). V was shortened by 5 bases and J by 3 bases, with 9 bases between the two germline ends. This CDR3 region has 13 residues. CDR1 and CDR2 from the germline V gene are SGHNT and YYREEE (reference sequence).

The genes are TRBV11-3 and TRBJ1-1, with 7 bases matching TRBD1. The CDR3 runs 14 residues. Per the germline V gene, CDR1 is SGHNT and CDR2 is YENEEA. J lost 1 base, V lost 4 bases, and 3 bases had no gene match. CDR3 residues: CASSSGQPNTEAFF. The CDR3 DNA reads TGTGCCAGCAGCTCGGGACAGCCGAACACTGAAGCTTTCTTT.

This clone was seen a handful of times. The chain joins TRBV5-1 to TRBJ1-4, with TRBD1 matching 7 bases. V trimming: 6 bases; J trimming: 5 bases; junction bases outside the gene matches: 7. The germline V gene encodes CDR1 SGHRS and CDR2 YFSETQ. This CDR3 region has 14 residues. The CDR3 spells CASTKGTENEKLFF. For the CDR3, the DNA is TGCGCCAGCACGAAAGGGACAGAGAATGAAAAACTGTTTTTT.

The gene calls are TRBV7-9 and TRBJ2-1; the D gene is possibly TRBD1 (5 bases). The CDR3 runs 12 residues. V dropped 4 bases and J dropped 12 bases, with 13 bases sitting between them. CDR1 and CDR2 (germline): SEHNR, FQNEAQ (reference sequence). The CDR3 sequence is CASSWSDSRQFF. For the CDR3, the DNA is TGTGCCAGCAGCTGGTCTGACAGTCGGCAGTTCTTC.

The chain couples TRBV5-6 to TRBJ2-7, with 7 bases matching TRBD2. Germline V gives CDR1 SGHDT, CDR2 YYEEEE. This CDR3 has 12 amino acids. J gave up 2 bases and V 6 bases, and 2 bases lay outside the gene matches. CDR3 region: CASNGLAYEQYF. CDR3 in DNA: TGTGCCAGCAACGGACTAGCCTACGAGCAGTACTTC.

The chain carries TRBV19 and TRBJ2-5, with TRBD2 matching 11 bases. This CDR3 comprises 15 residues. V was clipped by 4 bases and J by 5 bases; unmatched bases: 6. The germline V gene has CDR1 LNHDA and CDR2 SQIVND (reference sequence). CDR3 nucleotide sequence: TGTGCCAGTAGTAAGTTAGCGGGGGGGCCGGAGACCCAGTACTTC. The encoded protein is CASSKLAGGPETQYF.